The 12 T cell receptor beta chains below come from one sample, sequenced in a study of metastatic and nonmetastatic thyroid tumors. Before thyroid surgery, none of the patients had received any treatment. Using MiXCR, TCRdb reanalyzed the PCR reads. The table includes about 39,000 clones, approximately 20% detected once. Sequencing was performed on tumor tissue. These receptors were taken from a female donor with papillary thyroid cancer or a benign thyroid nodule (not recorded which). Some clones in this sample may be carry-over from other donors' samples.

A remark on this clone: This could be a read error, since a much larger clone is one nucleotide away. V and J are TRBV12-3 or TRBV12-4 and TRBJ2-5; D is perhaps TRBD1 (6 bases). This CDR3 spans 14 amino acids. CDR3 sequence: CASRSWQGQDTQYF. The CDR3, as DNA: TGTGCCAGCAGGTCCTGGCAGGGGCAAGATACCCAGTACTTC.

This clone was recorded many times. V is TRBV20-1 and J is TRBJ2-7; the match to TRBD1 covers 9 bases. CDR3 length equals 15 residues. Germline V CDR1 and CDR2: DFQATT, SNEGSKA (reference sequence). V lost 1 base to trimming and J lost 4 bases; unmatched junction nucleotides: 8. The DNA for the CDR3 is TGCAGTGCTAGAGTATTCGGACAGGGGCATTACGAGCAGTACTTC. Amino acid sequence: CSARVFGQGHYEQYF.

V is TRBV12-3 or TRBV12-4 and J is TRBJ2-1; no reliable D call. This CDR3 is built from 14 residues. The V end was cut by 6 bases, the J end by 6 bases, with 15 bases between. CDR3 nucleotides: TGTGCCAGCAGCTCTTCAACCGGATGCAATGAGCAGTTCTTC. Translating it yields CASSSSTGCNEQFF.

This clone was counted many times. The chain carries TRBV5-1 and TRBJ2-2, with a possible D match to TRBD1 (6 bases). Germline loops: CDR1 SGHRS, CDR2 YFSETQ. There are 13 residues in the CDR3. Deletions cut 4 bases from V and 3 bases from J, with 7 bases between. The CDR3 is CASSHRDTGELFF. The DNA for the CDR3 is TGCGCCAGCAGCCACAGGGACACCGGGGAGCTGTTTTTT. Looking up the rest from reference TRBV5-1 and TRBJ2-2 gives the full variable domain: KAGVTQTPRYLIKTRGQQVTLSCSPISGHRSVSWYQQTPGQGLQFLFEYFSETQRNKGNFPGRFSGRQFSNSRSEMNVSTLELGDSALYLCASSHRDTGELFFGEGSRLTVL.

This clone occurred many times. The rearrangement uses TRBV5-1 and TRBJ2-2, with D possibly matching TRBD1 (5 bases). Germline V gives CDR1 SGHRS, CDR2 YFSETQ. This CDR3 has 16 amino acids. The V end was cut by 1 base, the J end by 1 base, with 11 bases between. CDR3 sequence: CASSLLAGQNTGELFF. As DNA, the CDR3 is TGCGCCAGCAGCTTGTTGGCAGGACAGAACACCGGGGAGCTGTTTTTT.

This chain connects TRBV10-1 to TRBJ2-1, with TRBD2 matching over 9 bases. CDR3 size: 14 residues. The germline CDR1 and CDR2 sequences are WNHNN and SYGVQD (reference sequence). V shed 5 bases, J shed 4 bases, and the junction held 3 bases outside the gene matches. DNA of the CDR3: TGCGCCAGCAGTAGGACTAGCGAGTACAATGAGCAGTTCTTC. Its protein product is CASSRTSEYNEQFF.

This clone has only a few counts. The J gene is TRBJ1-2, the V gene TRBV10-3; D unresolved. The germline CDR1 and CDR2 sequences are ENHRY and SYGVKD. This CDR3 has 14 amino acids. V was trimmed by 7 bases and J by 4 bases, leaving 16 bases between them. The CDR3 bases are TGTGCCATCACCGAAGCCGTTTCGACCTATGGCTACACCTTC. This encodes CAITEAVSTYGYTF.

Remarks on this clone: One junction end does not reproduce the germline sequence, and a read error may be involved. The chain combines TRBV7-9 with TRBJ1-1; tentatively, D is TRBD1 (6 bases). CDR1 SEHNR and CDR2 FQNEAQ come from the germline V gene (reference sequence). There are 14 residues in the CDR3. This CDR3 is CASSLVQGSTQAFF. The CDR3 bases are TGTGCCAGCAGCTTAGTACAGGGCAGCACTCAAGCTTTCTTT. The entire variable domain, with the rest obtained from reference TRBV7-9 and TRBJ1-1, is as follows: DTGVSQNPRHKITKRGQNVTFRCDPISEHNRLYWYRQTLGQGPEFLTYFQNEAQLEKSRLLSDRFSAERPKGSFSTLEIQRTEQGDSAMYLCASSLVQGSTQAFFGQGTRLTVV.

This chain joins TRBV4-1 and TRBJ1-1; D ambiguous. Between the trimmed V and J ends, which lost 0 bases and 4 bases, there was a span of 12 bases. The CDR3 runs 15 residues. Per germline, CDR1 MGHRA and CDR2 YSYEKL. CDR3 residues: CASSQDRRASTEAFF. The DNA for the CDR3 is TGCGCCAGCAGCCAAGATAGGCGGGCGAGCACTGAAGCTTTCTTT.

In its sample, this clone was seen many times. This clone may be a read error of a much larger clone one base away. Additional DNA sequences in this sample encode the identical CDR3. The V call is TRBV12-3 or TRBV12-4, the J call TRBJ1-3; D is ambiguous. This CDR3 spans 15 amino acids. The V gene lost 1 base and the J gene lost 4 bases, with 11 bases spanning the gap. DNA for the CDR3: TGTGCCAGCAGTTTAGACCCGAGCTCGGGAAACACCATATATTTT. It codes for CASSLDPSSGNTIYF.

The genes are TRBV7-2 and TRBJ2-7; D tentatively fits TRBD1 or TRBD2 (5 bases each). The V and J ends lost 5 bases and 9 bases respectively, with 14 bases between them. The CDR3 totals 12 residues. Germline V lookup: CDR1 SGHTA, CDR2 FQGNSA. The CDR3 DNA is TGTGCCAGCAGCCCGCAGCTGAGGGGGCAGTACTTC. Translation: CASSPQLRGQYF.

The table lists this clone with many counts. Distinct nucleotide sequences in the sample also encode this CDR3. The chain is built from TRBV7-3 and TRBJ2-5; D unclear. Trimming left V 5 bases short and J 0 bases short, with 7 bases between. Per germline, CDR1 SGHTA and CDR2 FQGTGA. This CDR3 spans 13 amino acids. The CDR3 DNA reads as TGTGCCAGCAGCCCGTCGAACCAAGAGACCCAGTACTTC. This gives the protein CASSPSNQETQYF.